This T cell receptor (beta chain) appears in the sequencing data of a study of cytomegalovirus exposure and HLA in healthy donors. Worth noting for this clone: Its specificity is unknown. The same CDR3 can be traced to other DNA sequences in this sample.

Deletions cut 0 bases from V and 5 bases from J, with 11 bases between. The CDR3 totals 14 residues. Germline CDR1 and CDR2: SGHRS and YFSETQ. The study ran its PCR with 60 Vbeta and 13 Jbeta primers. Sequenced by immunoSEQ multiplex PCR; TCRdb stores in-frame clones only, minus some. This sample contains around 50,000 clones. Findings of the study overall: An Asian-associated ancestry cluster reportedly showed fewer N-insertions than the roughly 670-donor mean in a later analysis. As a later analysis revealed, most CMV-associated TCR beta chains appeared HLA-restricted. HLA alleles showed associations with some 17,000 TCR beta sequences in a later analysis, at a 0.05 false discovery rate.

Donors in the study were healthy people who gave bone marrow. Input material: PBMCs. V usage is TRBV5-1 and J usage is TRBJ1-1; D is unresolved. This TCR derives from a male donor in good health and CMV-seronegative. The CDR3 reads CASSLGGGETEAFF. In DNA form, the CDR3 reads TGCGCCAGCAGCTTGGGGGGTGGGGAGACTGAAGCTTTCTTT.